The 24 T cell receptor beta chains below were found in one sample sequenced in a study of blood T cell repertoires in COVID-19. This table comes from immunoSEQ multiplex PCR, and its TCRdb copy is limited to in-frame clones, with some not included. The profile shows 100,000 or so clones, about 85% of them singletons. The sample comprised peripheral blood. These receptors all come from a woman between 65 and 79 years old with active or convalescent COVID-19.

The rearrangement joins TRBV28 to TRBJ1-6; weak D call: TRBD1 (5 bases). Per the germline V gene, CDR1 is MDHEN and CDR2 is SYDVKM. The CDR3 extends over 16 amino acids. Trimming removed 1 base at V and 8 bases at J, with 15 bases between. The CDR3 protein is CASSLFRGDADSPLHF. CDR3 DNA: TGTGCCAGCAGTTTATTCCGGGGGGATGCGGATTCACCCCTCCACTTT.

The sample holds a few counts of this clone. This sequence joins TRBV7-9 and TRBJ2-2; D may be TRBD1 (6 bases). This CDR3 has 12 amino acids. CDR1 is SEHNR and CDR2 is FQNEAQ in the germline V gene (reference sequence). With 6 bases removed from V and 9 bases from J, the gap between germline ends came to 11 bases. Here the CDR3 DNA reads TGTGCCAGCAGAGAGGACAGTTGGGAGCTGTTTTTT. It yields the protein CASREDSWELFF.

The CDR3 is CASSFGGQGDSPLHF. The CDR3 DNA reads TGCGCCAGCAGCTTCGGGGGACAGGGGGATTCACCCCTCCACTTT. V gene TRBV5-1 combines with J gene TRBJ1-6; 11 bases agree with TRBD1. The CDR3 is 15 amino acids. J was trimmed by 8 bases and V by 2 bases; bases with no gene match: 3. Germline V lookup: CDR1 SGHRS, CDR2 YFSETQ.

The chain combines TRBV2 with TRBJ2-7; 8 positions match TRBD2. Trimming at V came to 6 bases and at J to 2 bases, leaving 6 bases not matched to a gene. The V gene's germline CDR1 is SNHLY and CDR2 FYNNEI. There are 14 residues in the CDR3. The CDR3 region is CASRPTSAAYEQYF. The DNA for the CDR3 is TGTGCCAGCAGGCCGACTAGCGCAGCCTACGAGCAGTACTTC.

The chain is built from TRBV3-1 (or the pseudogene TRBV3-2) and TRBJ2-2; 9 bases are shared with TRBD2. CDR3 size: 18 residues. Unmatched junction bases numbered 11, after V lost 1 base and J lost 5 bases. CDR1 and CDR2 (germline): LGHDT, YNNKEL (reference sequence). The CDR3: CASSQAGTAGGGTGELFF. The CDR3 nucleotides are TGTGCCAGCAGCCAAGCCGGGACCGCGGGGGGGGGTACCGGGGAGCTGTTTTTT.

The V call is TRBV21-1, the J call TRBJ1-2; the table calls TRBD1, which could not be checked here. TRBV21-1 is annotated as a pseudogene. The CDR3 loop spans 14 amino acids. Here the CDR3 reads CASLQGAGRYGYTF. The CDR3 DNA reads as TGTGCCAGCCTCCAGGGGGCAGGAAGGTATGGCTACACCTTC.

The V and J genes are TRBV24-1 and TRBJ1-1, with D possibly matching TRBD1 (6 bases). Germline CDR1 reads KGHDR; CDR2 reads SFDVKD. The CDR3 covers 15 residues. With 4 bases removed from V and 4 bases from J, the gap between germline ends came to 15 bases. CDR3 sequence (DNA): TGTGCCACCAGTGACACAGGGTTGGGGTTCACTGAAGCTTTCTTT. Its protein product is CATSDTGLGFTEAFF.

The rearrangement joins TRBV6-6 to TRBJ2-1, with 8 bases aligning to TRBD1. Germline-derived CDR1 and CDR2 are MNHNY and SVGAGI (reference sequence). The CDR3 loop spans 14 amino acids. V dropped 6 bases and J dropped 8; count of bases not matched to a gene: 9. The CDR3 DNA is TGTGCCAGCAGCTACAGGGGGAAAGGAGATGAGCAGTTCTTC. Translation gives CASSYRGKGDEQFF.

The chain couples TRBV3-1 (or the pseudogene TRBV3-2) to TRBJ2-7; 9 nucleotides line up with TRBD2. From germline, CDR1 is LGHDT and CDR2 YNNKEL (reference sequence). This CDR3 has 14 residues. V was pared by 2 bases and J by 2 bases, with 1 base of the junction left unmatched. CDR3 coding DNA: TGTGCCAGCAGCCAATCTAGCGGGACCTACGAGCAGTACTTC. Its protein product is CASSQSSGTYEQYF.

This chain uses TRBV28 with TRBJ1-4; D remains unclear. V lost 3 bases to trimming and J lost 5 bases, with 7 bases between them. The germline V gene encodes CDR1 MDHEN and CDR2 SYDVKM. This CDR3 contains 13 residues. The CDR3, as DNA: TGTGCCAGCAGTTTGGGCCGGAATGAAAAACTGTTTTTT. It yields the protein CASSLGRNEKLFF.

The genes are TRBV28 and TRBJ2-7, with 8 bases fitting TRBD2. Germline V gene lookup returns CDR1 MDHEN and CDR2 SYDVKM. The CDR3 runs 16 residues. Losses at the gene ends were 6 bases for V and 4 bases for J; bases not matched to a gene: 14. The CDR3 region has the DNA TGTGCCAGCAGGGGGGGAGCGGGGGCTCCCCAATACGAGCAGTACTTC. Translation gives CASRGGAGAPQYEQYF.

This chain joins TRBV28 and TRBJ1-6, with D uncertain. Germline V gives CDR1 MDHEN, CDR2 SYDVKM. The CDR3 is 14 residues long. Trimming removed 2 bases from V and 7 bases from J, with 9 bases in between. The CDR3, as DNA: TGTGCCAGCAGTTTAACGGGAGGGAATTCACCCCTCCACTTT. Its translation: CASSLTGGNSPLHF.

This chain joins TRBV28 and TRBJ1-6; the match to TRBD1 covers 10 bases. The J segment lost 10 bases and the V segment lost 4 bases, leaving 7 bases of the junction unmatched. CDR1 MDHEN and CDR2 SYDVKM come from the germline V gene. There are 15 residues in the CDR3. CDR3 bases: TGTGCCAGCAGTTCGGGACAGGGGCTCGCCTCACCCCTCCACTTT. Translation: CASSSGQGLASPLHF.

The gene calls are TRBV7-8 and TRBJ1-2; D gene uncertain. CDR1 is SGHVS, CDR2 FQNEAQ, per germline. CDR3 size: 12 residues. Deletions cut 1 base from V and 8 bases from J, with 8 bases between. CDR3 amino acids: CASSLGGGGYTF. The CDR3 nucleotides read TGTGCCAGCAGCTTAGGGGGAGGGGGCTACACCTTC.

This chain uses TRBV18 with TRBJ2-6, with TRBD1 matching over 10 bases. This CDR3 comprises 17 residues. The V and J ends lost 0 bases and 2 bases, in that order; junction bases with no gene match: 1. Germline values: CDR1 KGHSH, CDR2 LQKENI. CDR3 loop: CASSPPTGGAGANVLTF. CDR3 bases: TGTGCCAGCTCACCACCGACAGGGGGCGCTGGGGCCAACGTCCTGACTTTC.

As DNA, the CDR3 is TGTGCCATCAGTGAAATGGGAGATAGCAATCAGCCCCAGCATTTT. It is translated as CAISEMGDSNQPQHF. V and J are TRBV10-3 and TRBJ1-5; D gene uncertain. CDR3 length: 15 amino acids. Trimming cost V 3 bases and J 0 bases, with 9 bases left between them. CDR1 ENHRY and CDR2 SYGVKD come from the germline V gene.

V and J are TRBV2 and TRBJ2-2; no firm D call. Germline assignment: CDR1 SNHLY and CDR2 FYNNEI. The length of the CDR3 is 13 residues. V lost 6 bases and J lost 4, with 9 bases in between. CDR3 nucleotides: TGTGCCAGCAGGGTCAGAGGCACCGGGGAGCTGTTTTTT. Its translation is CASRVRGTGELFF.

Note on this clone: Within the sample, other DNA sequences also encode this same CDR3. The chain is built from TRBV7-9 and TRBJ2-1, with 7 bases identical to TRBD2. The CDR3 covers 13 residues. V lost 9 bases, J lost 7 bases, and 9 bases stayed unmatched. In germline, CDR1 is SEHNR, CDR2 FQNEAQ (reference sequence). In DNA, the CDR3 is TGTGCCAGTCAGGGCCTAGCGGTGAATGAGCAGTTCTTC. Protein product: CASQGLAVNEQFF.

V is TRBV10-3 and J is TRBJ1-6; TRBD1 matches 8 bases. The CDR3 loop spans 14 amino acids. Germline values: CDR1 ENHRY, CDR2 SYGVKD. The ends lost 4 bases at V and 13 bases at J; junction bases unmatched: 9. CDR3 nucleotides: TGTGCCATCAGTGCGGGACAGGACGGGGATCCCCTCCACTTT. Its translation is CAISAGQDGDPLHF.

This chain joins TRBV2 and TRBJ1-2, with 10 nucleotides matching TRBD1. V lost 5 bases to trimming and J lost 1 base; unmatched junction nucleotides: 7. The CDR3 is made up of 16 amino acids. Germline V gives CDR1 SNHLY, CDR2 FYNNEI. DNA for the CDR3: TGTGCCAGCAGTATCCGGGACAGGGGAATTAACTATGGCTACACCTTC. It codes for CASSIRDRGINYGYTF.

The CDR3 coding sequence is TGCGCCAGCAGCGTTGACCGACTAGCGGGGTGGAGCTCCTACAATGAGCAGTTCTTC. Amino acid sequence: CASSVDRLAGWSSYNEQFF. The chain combines TRBV5-1 with TRBJ2-1; 11 nucleotides agree with TRBD2. The germline gives CDR1 SGHRS, CDR2 YFSETQ. The V segment lost 4 bases and the J segment 0 bases; nucleotides outside the gene matches: 12. The CDR3 contains 19 residues. Variable domain in full (rest from reference TRBV5-1 and TRBJ2-1): KAGVTQTPRYLIKTRGQQVTLSCSPISGHRSVSWYQQTPGQGLQFLFEYFSETQRNKGNFPGRFSGRQFSNSRSEMNVSTLELGDSALYLCASSVDRLAGWSSYNEQFFGPGTRLTVL.

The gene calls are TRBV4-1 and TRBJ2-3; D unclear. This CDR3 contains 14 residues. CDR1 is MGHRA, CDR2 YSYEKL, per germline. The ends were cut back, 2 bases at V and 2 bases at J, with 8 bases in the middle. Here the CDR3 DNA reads TGCGCCAGCAGCCAATATTACTCCACAGATACGCAGTATTTT. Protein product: CASSQYYSTDTQYF.

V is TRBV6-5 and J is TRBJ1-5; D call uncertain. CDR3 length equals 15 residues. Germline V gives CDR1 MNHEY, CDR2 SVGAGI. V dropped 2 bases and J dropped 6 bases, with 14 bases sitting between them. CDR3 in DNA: TGTGCCAGCAGTTACACAAGCGACCGGCGTCAGCCCCAGCATTTT. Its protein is CASSYTSDRRQPQHF.

The CDR3 protein is CASSPTGGLEQFF. CDR3 DNA: TGTGCCAGCAGCCCGACAGGGGGCCTTGAGCAGTTCTTC. V gene TRBV12-3 or TRBV12-4 combines with J gene TRBJ2-1; TRBD1 aligns across 10 bases. V dropped 6 bases and J dropped 9; count of bases not matched to a gene: 5. The CDR3 length is 13 residues.